This entry lists 16 T cell receptor beta chains sequenced from one sample in a study of neoadjuvant anti-PD-1 for oral cavity cancer. Data came from immunoSEQ multiplex PCR; TCRdb stores just in-frame clones and leaves some out. The repertoire has 72,000 or so clones, less than 90% of them found once; the top ten carry around 2.6%. Time point reported: after neoadjuvant nivolumab, at surgical resection. The starting material was PBMCs, obtained after nivolumab (anti-PD-1) treatment. The receptors shown here come from a person aged 35 to 85 with oral cavity squamous cell carcinoma.

The rearrangement links TRBV9 to TRBJ2-3, with TRBD1 identical over 7 bases. The CDR3 covers 14 residues. Germline loops: CDR1 SGDLS, CDR2 YYNGEE. The trim removed 4 bases at V and 6 bases at J, leaving 8 bases unmatched. The CDR3 spells CASSSRTGQDTQYF. The CDR3 DNA reads TGTGCCAGCAGCTCCCGGACAGGTCAGGATACGCAGTATTTT.

The chain joins TRBV2 to TRBJ1-2; D may be TRBD1 (6 bases). The CDR3 sequence is 14 residues long. Between the trimmed V and J ends, which lost 8 bases and 4 bases, there was a span of 17 bases. Per the germline V gene, CDR1 is SNHLY and CDR2 is FYNNEI. In DNA form, the CDR3 reads TGTGCCAGCGGCGGGACACGGGACGGCTATGGCTACACCTTC. Translating it yields CASGGTRDGYGYTF.

This chain uses TRBV6-5 with TRBJ1-2; TRBD1 aligns across 7 bases. Germline assignment: CDR1 MNHEY and CDR2 SVGAGI. CDR3 length equals 13 residues. Trimming took 7 bases from V and 8 from J; bases not matched to a gene: 10. CDR3 bases: TGTGCCAGCATCCCCAGGGGGGGGAACGGCTACACCTTC. This codes for CASIPRGGNGYTF.

The V call is TRBV9, the J call TRBJ1-1; D remains unclear. Germline V gives CDR1 SGDLS, CDR2 YYNGEE. V was trimmed by 0 bases and J by 6 bases, leaving 12 bases between them. CDR3 length equals 14 residues. CDR3 in amino acids: CASSVGGEVPEAFF. In nucleotides, the CDR3 is TGTGCCAGCAGCGTAGGTGGGGAGGTGCCTGAAGCTTTCTTT.

The V call is TRBV2, the J call TRBJ1-2, with D possibly being TRBD1 (6 bases). The CDR3 runs 15 residues. The V gene lost 6 bases and the J gene lost 7 bases, with 21 bases spanning the gap. Germline V gene sequence: CDR1 SNHLY, CDR2 FYNNEI. The CDR3 nucleotides are TGTGCCAGCAGGCGGCGGGCGGGCAGGGGCTCTGGCTACACCTTC. Protein sequence: CASRRRAGRGSGYTF.

This clone occurred a few times. The V and J genes are TRBV6-1 and TRBJ1-2; D is possibly TRBD1 (5 bases). Trimming removed 6 bases from V and 7 bases from J, with 18 bases in between. The CDR3 runs to 14 residues. Germline lookup yields CDR1 MNHNS and CDR2 SASEGT. The CDR3 is CASSPSGGLGGYTF. The CDR3 coding sequence is TGTGCCAGCAGCCCCTCGGGGGGTCTTGGTGGCTACACCTTC.

V is TRBV29-1 and J is TRBJ1-2, with D possibly being TRBD1 (6 bases). V was pared by 7 bases and J by 2 bases, with 17 bases between. The CDR3 is 14 residues long. CDR1 and CDR2 (germline): SQVTM, ANQGSEA. DNA for the CDR3: TGCAGCGACAGAACTGACAGGTTAAACTATGGCTACACCTTC. This gives the protein CSDRTDRLNYGYTF.

This clone was seen once. The V gene is TRBV5-1, the J gene TRBJ1-6, with unresolved D. Per germline, CDR1 SGHRS and CDR2 YFSETQ. The length of the CDR3 is 21 residues. Trimming pared 0 bases from V and 0 bases from J, leaving 22 bases between. The CDR3: CASSLVTPLTSLSSYNSPLHF. The CDR3 DNA follows: TGCGCCAGCAGCTTGGTGACTCCCCTGACCTCTTTAAGCTCCTATAATTCACCCCTCCACTTT.

This chain joins TRBV28 and TRBJ1-2; D is unresolved. The CDR3 totals 12 residues. In germline, CDR1 is MDHEN, CDR2 SYDVKM. V dropped 5 bases and J dropped 8 bases, with 12 bases sitting between them. The CDR3 DNA is TGTGCCAGCAGTGACCTAAAGCTGGGCTACACCTTC. As protein: CASSDLKLGYTF.

The rearrangement joins TRBV27 to TRBJ2-3; TRBD2 might be the D (6 bases). The germline V and J ends were trimmed by 8 bases and 4 bases, with 16 bases remaining between them. This CDR3 has 14 residues. CDR1 is MNHEY, CDR2 SMNVEV, per germline (reference sequence). The CDR3 sequence: CASGAGFDADTQYF. In DNA form, the CDR3 reads TGTGCCAGCGGGGCGGGGTTTGATGCAGATACGCAGTATTTT.

Only a few counts were recorded for this clone. The identical CDR3 is also encoded by other nucleotide sequences in the sample. The CDR3 loop is CASSLAGMSGYTF. CDR3 nucleotide sequence: TGCGCCAGCAGCTTAGCAGGGATGAGCGGCTACACCTTC. The V call is TRBV5-1, the J call TRBJ1-2; the D gene is possibly TRBD1 (5 bases). The CDR3 covers 13 residues. Germline values: CDR1 SGHRS, CDR2 YFSETQ. Trimming took off 2 bases at V and 8 bases at J, with 13 bases between the two ends.

The rearrangement joins TRBV5-4 to TRBJ1-2; D unresolved. This CDR3 region has 15 residues. V was shortened by 4 bases and J by 7 bases, with 20 bases between the two germline ends. CDR1 is SGHNT, CDR2 YYREEE, per germline (reference sequence). CDR3 coding DNA: TGTGCCAGCAGCCCGCTGGCCGCGGTCGGCGGTGGCTACACCTTC. It codes for CASSPLAAVGGGYTF.

This clone appeared a few times. The DNA of the CDR3 is TGTGCAAGCCGCCTAGCGGGGCGCAATGAGCAGTTCTTC. It yields the protein CASRLAGRNEQFF. The chain carries TRBV5-4 and TRBJ2-1, with 9 nucleotides matching TRBD2. This CDR3 spans 13 amino acids. Germline loops: CDR1 SGHNT, CDR2 YYREEE (reference sequence).

The chain links TRBV7-3 to TRBJ2-3; D is perhaps TRBD1 (6 bases). V shed 3 bases and J shed 5 bases, with 12 bases lying between them. Looked up from germline, CDR1 is SGHTA and CDR2 is FQGTGA. The CDR3 totals 14 residues. The DNA of the CDR3 is TGTGCCAGCAGCTTCGGACAGTCGGGAGATACGCAGTATTTT. Translation gives CASSFGQSGDTQYF. The full variable domain, in which reference TRBV7-3 and TRBJ2-3 provide the parts outside the CDR3, is GAGVSQTPSNKVTEKGKYVELRCDPISGHTALYWYRQSLGQGPEFLIYFQGTGAADDSGLPNDRFFAVRPEGSVSTLKIQRTERGDSAVYLCASSFGQSGDTQYFGPGTRLTVL.

V usage is TRBV28 and J usage is TRBJ1-1, with D unclear. The ends were cut back, 2 bases at V and 1 base at J, with 14 bases in the middle. The germline V gene has CDR1 MDHEN and CDR2 SYDVKM. This CDR3 spans 16 amino acids. The DNA of the CDR3 is TGTGCCAGCAGTTTAGGTCGTCTGGTAAGGAACACTGAAGCTTTCTTT. This translates into CASSLGRLVRNTEAFF.

The CDR3 coding sequence is TGCGCCAGCAGCTTAGGACAAGGCTCGGCTGGGGACTACAATGAGCAGTTCTTC. Amino acids: CASSLGQGSAGDYNEQFF. The rearrangement links TRBV5-1 to TRBJ2-1; tentatively, D is TRBD1 (5 bases). Germline V gene data show CDR1 as SGHRS and CDR2 as YFSETQ. Trimming took 2 bases from V and 3 from J, leaving 21 bases between them. The CDR3 is made up of 18 amino acids.